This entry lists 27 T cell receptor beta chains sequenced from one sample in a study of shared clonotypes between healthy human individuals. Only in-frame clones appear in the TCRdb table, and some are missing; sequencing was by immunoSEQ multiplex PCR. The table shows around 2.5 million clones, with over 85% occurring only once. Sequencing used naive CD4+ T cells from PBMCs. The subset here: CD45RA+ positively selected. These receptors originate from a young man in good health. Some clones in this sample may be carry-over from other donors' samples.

The CDR3 reads CASSKRLGLGETQYF. CDR3 bases: TGTGCCAGTAGTAAGCGACTAGGGCTTGGGGAGACCCAGTACTTC. V is TRBV19 and J is TRBJ2-5; D possibly corresponds to TRBD2 (6 bases). V lost 4 bases, J lost 5 bases, and 17 bases lay in between. The CDR3 totals 15 residues. CDR1 and CDR2 (germline): LNHDA, SQIVND (reference sequence). Looking up the rest from reference TRBV19 and TRBJ2-5 gives the full variable domain: DGGITQSPKYLFRKEGQNVTLSCEQNLNHDAMYWYRQDPGQGLRLIYYSQIVNDFQKGDIAEGYSVSREKKESFPLTVTSAQKNPTAFYLCASSKRLGLGETQYFGPGTRLLVL.

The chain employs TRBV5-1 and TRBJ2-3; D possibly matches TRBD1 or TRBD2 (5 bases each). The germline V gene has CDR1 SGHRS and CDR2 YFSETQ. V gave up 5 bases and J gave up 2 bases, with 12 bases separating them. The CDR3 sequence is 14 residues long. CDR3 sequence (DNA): TGCGCCAGCAGATGGGGGATCAACACAGATACGCAGTATTTT. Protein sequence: CASRWGINTDTQYF.

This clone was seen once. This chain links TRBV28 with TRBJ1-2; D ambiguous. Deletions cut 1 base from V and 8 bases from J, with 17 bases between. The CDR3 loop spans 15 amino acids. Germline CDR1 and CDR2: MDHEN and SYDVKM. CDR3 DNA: TGTGCCAGCAGTTTATACACCCCGGGAGTAGGAGGCTACACCTTC. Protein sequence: CASSLYTPGVGGYTF.

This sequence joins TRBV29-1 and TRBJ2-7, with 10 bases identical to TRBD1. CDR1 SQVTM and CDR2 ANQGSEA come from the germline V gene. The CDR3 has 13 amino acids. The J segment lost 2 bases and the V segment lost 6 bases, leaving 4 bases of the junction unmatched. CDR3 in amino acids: CSVRDRGTYEQYF. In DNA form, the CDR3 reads TGCAGCGTGCGGGACAGGGGAACCTACGAGCAGTACTTC.

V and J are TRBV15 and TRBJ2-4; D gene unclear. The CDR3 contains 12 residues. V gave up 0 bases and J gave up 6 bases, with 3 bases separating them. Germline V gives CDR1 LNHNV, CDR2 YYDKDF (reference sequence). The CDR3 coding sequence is TGTGCCACCAGCAGAGAAAGAAACATTCAGTACTTC. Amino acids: CATSRERNIQYF.

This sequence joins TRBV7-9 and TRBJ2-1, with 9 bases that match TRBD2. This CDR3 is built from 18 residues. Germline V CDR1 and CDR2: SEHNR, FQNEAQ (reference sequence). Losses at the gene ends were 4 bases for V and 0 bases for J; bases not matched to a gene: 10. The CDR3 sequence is CASSSTGTSPSSYNEQFF. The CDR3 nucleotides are TGTGCCAGCAGCTCCACCGGGACTAGCCCTAGCTCCTACAATGAGCAGTTCTTC.

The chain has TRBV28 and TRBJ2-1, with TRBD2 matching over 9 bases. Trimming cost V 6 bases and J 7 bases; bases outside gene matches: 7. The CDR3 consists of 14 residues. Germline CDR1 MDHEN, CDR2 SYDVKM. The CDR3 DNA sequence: TGTGCCAGCAGCATTAGCGGGAGTAGTAATGAGCAGTTCTTC. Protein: CASSISGSSNEQFF.

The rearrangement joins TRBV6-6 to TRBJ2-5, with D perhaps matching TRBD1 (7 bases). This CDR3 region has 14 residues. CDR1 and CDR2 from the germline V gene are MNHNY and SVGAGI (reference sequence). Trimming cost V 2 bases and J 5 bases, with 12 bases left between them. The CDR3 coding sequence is TGTGCCAGCAGTTACGCGGCAGGGGGGGAGACCCAGTACTTC. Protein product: CASSYAAGGETQYF.

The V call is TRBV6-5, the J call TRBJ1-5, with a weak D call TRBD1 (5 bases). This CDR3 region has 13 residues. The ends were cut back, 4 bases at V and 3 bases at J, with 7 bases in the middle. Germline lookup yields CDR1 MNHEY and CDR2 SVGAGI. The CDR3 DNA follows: TGTGCCAGCAGTTGGGGGAACAATCAGCCCCAGCATTTT. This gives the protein CASSWGNNQPQHF.

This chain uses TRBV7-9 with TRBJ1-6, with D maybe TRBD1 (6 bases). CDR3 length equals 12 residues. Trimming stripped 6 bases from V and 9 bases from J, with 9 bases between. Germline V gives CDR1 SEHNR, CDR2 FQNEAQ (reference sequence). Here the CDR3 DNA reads TGTGCCAGCAGTCAGGGGAGTTCACCCCTCCACTTT. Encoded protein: CASSQGSSPLHF. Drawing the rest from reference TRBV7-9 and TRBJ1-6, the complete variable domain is DTGVSQNPRHKITKRGQNVTFRCDPISEHNRLYWYRQTLGQGPEFLTYFQNEAQLEKSRLLSDRFSAERPKGSFSTLEIQRTEQGDSAMYLCASSQGSSPLHFGNGTRLTVT.

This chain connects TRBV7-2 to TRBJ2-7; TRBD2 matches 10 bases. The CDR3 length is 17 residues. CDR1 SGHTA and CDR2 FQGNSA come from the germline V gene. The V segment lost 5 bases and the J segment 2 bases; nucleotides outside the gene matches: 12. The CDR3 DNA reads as TGTGCCAGCAGCCGTAATATACTAGCGGGGATTGCCTACGAGCAGTACTTC. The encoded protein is CASSRNILAGIAYEQYF.

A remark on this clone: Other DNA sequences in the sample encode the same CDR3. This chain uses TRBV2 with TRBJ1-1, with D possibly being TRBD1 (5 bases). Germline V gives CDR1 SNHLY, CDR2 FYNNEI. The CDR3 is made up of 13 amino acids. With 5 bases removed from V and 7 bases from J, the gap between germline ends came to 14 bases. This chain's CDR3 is CASSREGRGEAFF. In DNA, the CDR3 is TGTGCCAGCAGTCGGGAGGGGCGGGGTGAAGCTTTCTTT.

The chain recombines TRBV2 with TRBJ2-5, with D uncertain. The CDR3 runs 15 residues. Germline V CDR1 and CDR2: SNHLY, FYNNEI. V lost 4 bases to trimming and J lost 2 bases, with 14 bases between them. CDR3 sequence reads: CASSVGSLGQETQYF. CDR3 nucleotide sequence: TGTGCCAGCAGTGTAGGCTCCCTGGGGCAAGAGACCCAGTACTTC.

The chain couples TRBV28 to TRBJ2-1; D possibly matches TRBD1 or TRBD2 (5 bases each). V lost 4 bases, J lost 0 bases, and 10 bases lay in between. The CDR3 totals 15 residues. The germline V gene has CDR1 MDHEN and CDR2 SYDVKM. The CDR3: CASSSGTISYNEQFF. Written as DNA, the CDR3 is TGTGCCAGCAGTTCGGGGACCATCTCCTACAATGAGCAGTTCTTC.

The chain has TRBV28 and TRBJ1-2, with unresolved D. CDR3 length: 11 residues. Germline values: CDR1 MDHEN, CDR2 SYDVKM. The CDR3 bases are TGTGGGCTTCAATCTAACTATGGCTACACCTTC. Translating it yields CGLQSNYGYTF.

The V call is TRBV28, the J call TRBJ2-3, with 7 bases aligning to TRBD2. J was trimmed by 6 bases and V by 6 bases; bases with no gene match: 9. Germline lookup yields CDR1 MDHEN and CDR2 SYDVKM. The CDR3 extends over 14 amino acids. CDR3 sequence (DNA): TGTGCCAGCAGCGGGGGAGGGCCGGGGGATACGCAGTATTTT. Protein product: CASSGGGPGDTQYF.

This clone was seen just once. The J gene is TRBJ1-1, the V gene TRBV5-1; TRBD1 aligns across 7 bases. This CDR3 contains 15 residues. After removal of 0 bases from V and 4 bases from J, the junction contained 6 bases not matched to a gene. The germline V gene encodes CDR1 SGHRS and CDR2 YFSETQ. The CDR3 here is CASSLEAQGGTEAFF. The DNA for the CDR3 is TGCGCCAGCAGCTTGGAAGCGCAGGGGGGCACTGAAGCTTTCTTT.

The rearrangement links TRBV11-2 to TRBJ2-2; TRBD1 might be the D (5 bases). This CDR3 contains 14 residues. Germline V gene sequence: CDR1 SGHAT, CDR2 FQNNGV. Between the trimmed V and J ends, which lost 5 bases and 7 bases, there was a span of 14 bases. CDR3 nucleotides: TGTGCCAGCAGCCGACAGCTACTCAACGGGGAGCTGTTTTTT. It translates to CASSRQLLNGELFF.

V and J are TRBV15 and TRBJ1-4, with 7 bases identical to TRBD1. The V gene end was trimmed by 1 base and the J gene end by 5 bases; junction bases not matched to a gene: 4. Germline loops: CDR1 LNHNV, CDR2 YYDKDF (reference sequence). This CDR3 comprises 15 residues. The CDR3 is CATSRVGGQNEKLFF. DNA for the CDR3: TGTGCCACCAGCAGAGTAGGGGGCCAAAATGAAAAACTGTTTTTT.

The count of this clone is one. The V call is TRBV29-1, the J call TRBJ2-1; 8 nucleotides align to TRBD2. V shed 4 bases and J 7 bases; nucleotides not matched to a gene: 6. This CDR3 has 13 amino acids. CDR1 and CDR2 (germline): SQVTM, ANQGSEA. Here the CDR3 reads CSVVTSGSNEQFF. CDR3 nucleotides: TGCAGCGTTGTTACTAGCGGTTCGAATGAGCAGTTCTTC.

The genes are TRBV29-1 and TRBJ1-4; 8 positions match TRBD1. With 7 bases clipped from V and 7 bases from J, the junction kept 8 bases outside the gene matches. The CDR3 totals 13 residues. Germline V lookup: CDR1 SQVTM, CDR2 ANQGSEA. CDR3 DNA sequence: TGCAGCGCCTCAGGACAGGGCGGTGAAAAACTGTTTTTT. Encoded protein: CSASGQGGEKLFF.

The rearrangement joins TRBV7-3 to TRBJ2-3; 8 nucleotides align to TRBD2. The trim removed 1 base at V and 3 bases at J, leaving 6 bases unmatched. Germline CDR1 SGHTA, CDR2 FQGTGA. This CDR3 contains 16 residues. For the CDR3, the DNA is TGTGCCAGCAGCTTAATAGGAGCGGGAGTTACAGATACGCAGTATTTT. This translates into CASSLIGAGVTDTQYF.

The CDR3, as DNA: TGTGCCAGCAGGCAGCCGGGACAGGGGGCGGGTACGCAGTATTTT. This encodes CASRQPGQGAGTQYF. This chain uses TRBV28 with TRBJ2-3, with 12 bases fitting TRBD1. Losses at the gene ends were 6 bases for V and 8 bases for J; bases not matched to a gene: 9. Germline-derived CDR1 and CDR2 are MDHEN and SYDVKM. CDR3 size: 15 residues.

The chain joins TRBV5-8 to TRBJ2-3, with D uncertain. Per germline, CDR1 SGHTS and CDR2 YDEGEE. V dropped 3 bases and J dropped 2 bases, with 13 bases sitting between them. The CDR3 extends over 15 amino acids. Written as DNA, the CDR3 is TGTGCCAGCAGCTCAACAATGGCCCACACAGATACGCAGTATTTT. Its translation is CASSSTMAHTDTQYF.

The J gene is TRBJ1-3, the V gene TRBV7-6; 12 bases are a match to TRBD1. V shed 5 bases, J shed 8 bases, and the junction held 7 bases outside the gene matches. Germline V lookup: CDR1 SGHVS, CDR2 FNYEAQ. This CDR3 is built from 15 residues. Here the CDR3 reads CASSPWDRGPDTIYF. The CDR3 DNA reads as TGTGCCAGCAGCCCGTGGGACAGGGGGCCAGACACCATATATTTT.

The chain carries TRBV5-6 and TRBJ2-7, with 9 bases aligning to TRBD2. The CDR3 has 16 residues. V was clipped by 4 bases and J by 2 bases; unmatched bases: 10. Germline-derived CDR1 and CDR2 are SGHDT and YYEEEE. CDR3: CASSRTTSGLPYEQYF. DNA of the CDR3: TGTGCCAGCAGCCGTACTACTAGCGGGCTACCCTACGAGCAGTACTTC.

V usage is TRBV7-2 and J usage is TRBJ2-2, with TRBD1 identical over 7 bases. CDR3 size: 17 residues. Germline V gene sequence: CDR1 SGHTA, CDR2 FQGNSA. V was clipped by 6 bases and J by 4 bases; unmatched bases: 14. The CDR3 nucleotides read TGTGCCAGCAGGCCCGGTGGGGCACAGGGGATCACCGGGGAGCTGTTTTTT. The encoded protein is CASRPGGAQGITGELFF. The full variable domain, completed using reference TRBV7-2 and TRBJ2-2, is GAGVSQSPSNKVTEKGKDVELRCDPISGHTALYWYRQSLGQGLEFLIYFQGNSAPDKSGLPSDRFSAERTGGSVSTLTIQRTQQEDSAVYLCASRPGGAQGITGELFFGEGSRLTVL.